This paragraph reports one T cell receptor (beta chain). V was pared by 4 bases and J by 0 bases, with 7 bases of the junction left unmatched. The CDR3 is 18 amino acids. Germline values: CDR1 LGHNA, CDR2 YNFKEQ. Sequencing was performed with immunoSEQ multiplex PCR; in TCRdb, only in-frame clones are kept and a portion is missing. The sample shows tens of thousands of clones, 80% to 95% of them seen only once. The record originates from a study of T cell changes during pregnancy in multiple sclerosis. This receptor was identified in a female donor with multiple sclerosis, enrolled in a pregnancy study. The chain recombines TRBV4-2 with TRBJ2-3; TRBD2 agrees at 13 bases. The sequencing used peripheral blood, collected in the first trimester of pregnancy. This CDR3 reads CASSPGLAGHTSTDTQYF. Here the CDR3 DNA reads TGTGCCAGCAGCCCGGGACTAGCGGGACATACTAGCACAGATACGCAGTATTTT.